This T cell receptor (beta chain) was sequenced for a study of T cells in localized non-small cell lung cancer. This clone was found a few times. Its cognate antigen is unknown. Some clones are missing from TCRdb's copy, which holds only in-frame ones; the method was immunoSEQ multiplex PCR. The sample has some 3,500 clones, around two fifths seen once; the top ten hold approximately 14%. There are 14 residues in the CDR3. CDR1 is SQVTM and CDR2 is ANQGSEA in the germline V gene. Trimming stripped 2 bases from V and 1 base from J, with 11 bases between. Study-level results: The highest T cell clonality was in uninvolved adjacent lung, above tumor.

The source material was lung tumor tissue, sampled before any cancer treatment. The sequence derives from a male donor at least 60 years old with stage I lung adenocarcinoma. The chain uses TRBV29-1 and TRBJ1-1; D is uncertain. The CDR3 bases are TGCAGCGTTGAAAGGGCTTTTCCGAACACTGAAGCTTTCTTT. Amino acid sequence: CSVERAFPNTEAFF. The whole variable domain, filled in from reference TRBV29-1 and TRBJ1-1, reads SAVISQKPSRDICQRGTSLTIQCQVDSQVTMMFWYRQQPGQSLTLIATANQGSEATYESGFVIDKFPISRPNLTFSTLTVSNMSPEDSSIYLCSVERAFPNTEAFFGQGTRLTVV.